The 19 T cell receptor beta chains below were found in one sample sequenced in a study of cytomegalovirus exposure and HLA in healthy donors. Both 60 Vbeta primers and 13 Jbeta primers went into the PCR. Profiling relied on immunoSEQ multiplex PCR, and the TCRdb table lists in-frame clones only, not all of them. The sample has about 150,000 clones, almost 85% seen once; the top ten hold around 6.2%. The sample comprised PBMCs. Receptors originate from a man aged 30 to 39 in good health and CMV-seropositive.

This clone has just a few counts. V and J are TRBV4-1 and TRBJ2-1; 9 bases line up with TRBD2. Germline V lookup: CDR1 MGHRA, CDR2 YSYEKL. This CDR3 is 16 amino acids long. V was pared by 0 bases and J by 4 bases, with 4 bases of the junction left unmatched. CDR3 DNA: TGCGCCAGCAGCCAAGAAGCGGGGGGTCATTACAATGAGCAGTTCTTC. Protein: CASSQEAGGHYNEQFF.

This chain's CDR3 is CASSFQGGDTEAFF. CDR3 bases: TGTGCCAGCAGCTTCCAGGGAGGAGACACTGAAGCTTTCTTT. The chain recombines TRBV7-8 with TRBJ1-1, with D possibly being TRBD1 (5 bases). Trimming took 3 bases from V and 3 from J, leaving 11 bases between them. The germline V gene has CDR1 SGHVS and CDR2 FQNEAQ. The CDR3 consists of 14 residues.

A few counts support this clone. CDR3 amino acids: CASSTSGRTDTQYF. In DNA, the CDR3 is TGTGCCAGCAGTACTAGCGGGAGAACAGATACGCAGTATTTT. The rearrangement uses TRBV5-5 and TRBJ2-3; 11 positions match TRBD2. CDR1 SGHKS and CDR2 YYEKEE come from the germline V gene (reference sequence). The CDR3 extends over 14 amino acids. V was clipped by 5 bases and J by 3 bases; unmatched bases: 2.

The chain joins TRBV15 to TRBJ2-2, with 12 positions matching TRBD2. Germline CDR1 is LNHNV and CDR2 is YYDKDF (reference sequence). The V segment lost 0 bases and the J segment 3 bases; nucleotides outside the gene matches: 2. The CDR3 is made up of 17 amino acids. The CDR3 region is CATSRDRLAGDTGELFF. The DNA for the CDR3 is TGTGCCACCAGCAGAGATCGACTAGCGGGGGACACCGGGGAGCTGTTTTTT. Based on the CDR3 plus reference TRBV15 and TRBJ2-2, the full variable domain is DAMVIQNPRYQVTQFGKPVTLSCSQTLNHNVMYWYQQKSSQAPKLLFHYYDKDFNNEADTPDNFQSRRPNTSFCFLDIRSPGLGDTAMYLCATSRDRLAGDTGELFFGEGSRLTVL.

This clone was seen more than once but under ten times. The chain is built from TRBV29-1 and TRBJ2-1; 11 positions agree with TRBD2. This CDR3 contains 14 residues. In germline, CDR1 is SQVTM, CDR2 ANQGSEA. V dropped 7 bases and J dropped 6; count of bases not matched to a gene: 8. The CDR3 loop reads CSAEGLADLNEQFF. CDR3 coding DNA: TGCAGCGCCGAGGGACTAGCGGATCTCAATGAGCAGTTCTTC.

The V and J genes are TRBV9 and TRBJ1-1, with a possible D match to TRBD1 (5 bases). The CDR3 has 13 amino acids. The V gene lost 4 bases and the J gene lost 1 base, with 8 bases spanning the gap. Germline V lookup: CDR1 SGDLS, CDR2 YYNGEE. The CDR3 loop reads CASSSGQNTEAFF. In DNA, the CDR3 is TGTGCCAGCAGCTCCGGACAGAACACTGAAGCTTTCTTT.

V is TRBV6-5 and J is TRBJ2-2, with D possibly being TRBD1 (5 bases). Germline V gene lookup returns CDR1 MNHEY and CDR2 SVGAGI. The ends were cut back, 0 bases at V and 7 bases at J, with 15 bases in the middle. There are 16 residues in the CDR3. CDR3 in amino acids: CASSYSNLGAGGELFF. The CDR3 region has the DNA TGTGCCAGCAGTTACTCGAATCTAGGGGCTGGCGGGGAGCTGTTTTTT.

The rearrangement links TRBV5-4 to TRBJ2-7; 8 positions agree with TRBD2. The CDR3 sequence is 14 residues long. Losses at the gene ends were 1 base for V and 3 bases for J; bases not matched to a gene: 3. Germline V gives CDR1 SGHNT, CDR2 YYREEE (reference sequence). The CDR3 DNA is TGTGCCAGCAGCTTGCAGACTAGCGACTACGAGCAGTACTTC. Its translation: CASSLQTSDYEQYF.

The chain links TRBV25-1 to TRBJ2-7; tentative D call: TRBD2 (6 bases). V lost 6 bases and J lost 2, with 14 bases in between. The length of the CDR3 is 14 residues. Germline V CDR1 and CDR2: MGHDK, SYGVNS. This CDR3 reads CASSAGSGAYEQYF. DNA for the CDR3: TGTGCCAGCAGCGCCGGGAGCGGTGCCTACGAGCAGTACTTC.

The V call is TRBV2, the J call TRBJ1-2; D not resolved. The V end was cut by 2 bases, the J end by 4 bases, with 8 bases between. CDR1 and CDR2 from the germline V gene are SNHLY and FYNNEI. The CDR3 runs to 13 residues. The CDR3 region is CASSESGSYGYTF. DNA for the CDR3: TGTGCCAGCAGTGAATCCGGGAGCTATGGCTACACCTTC. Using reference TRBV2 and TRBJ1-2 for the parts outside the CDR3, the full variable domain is EPEVTQTPSHQVTQMGQEVILRCVPISNHLYFYWYRQILGQKVEFLVSFYNNEISEKSEIFDDQFSVERPDGSNFTLKIRSTKLEDSAMYFCASSESGSYGYTFGSGTRLTVV.

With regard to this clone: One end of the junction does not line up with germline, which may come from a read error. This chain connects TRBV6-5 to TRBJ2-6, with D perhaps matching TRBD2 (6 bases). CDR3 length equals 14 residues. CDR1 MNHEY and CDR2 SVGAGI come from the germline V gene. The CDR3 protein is CASKRDSGANGLTF. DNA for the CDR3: TGTGCCAGCAAACGGGACTCTGGGGCCAACGGCCTGACTTTC.

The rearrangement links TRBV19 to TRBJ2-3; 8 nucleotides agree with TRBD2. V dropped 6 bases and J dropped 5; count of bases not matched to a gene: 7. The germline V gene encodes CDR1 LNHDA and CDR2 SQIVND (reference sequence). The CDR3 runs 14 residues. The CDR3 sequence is CASSPRGEGDTQYF. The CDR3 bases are TGTGCCAGTAGCCCGCGGGGGGAAGGAGATACGCAGTATTTT.

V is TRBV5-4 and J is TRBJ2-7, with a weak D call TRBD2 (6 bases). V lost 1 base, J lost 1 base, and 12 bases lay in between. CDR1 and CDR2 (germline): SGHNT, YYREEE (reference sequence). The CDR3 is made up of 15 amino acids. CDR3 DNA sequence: TGTGCCAGCAGCTTGTGGGCTAGCGCTTCCTACGAGCAGTACTTC. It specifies CASSLWASASYEQYF.

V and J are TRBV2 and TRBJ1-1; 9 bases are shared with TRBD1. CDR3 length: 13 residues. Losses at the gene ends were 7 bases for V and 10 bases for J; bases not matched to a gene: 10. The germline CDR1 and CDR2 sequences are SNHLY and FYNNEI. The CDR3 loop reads CASINRGQGAAFF. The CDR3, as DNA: TGTGCCAGCATAAACAGGGGGCAAGGGGCAGCTTTCTTT. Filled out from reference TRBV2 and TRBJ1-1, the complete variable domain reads EPEVTQTPSHQVTQMGQEVILRCVPISNHLYFYWYRQILGQKVEFLVSFYNNEISEKSEIFDDQFSVERPDGSNFTLKIRSTKLEDSAMYFCASINRGQGAAFFGQGTRLTVV.

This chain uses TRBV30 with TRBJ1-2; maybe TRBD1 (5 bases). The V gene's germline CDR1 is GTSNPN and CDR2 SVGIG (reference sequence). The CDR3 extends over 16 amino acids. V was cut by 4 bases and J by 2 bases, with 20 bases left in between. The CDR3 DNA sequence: TGTGCCTGGATCCGTCTGGACACTATAAGGAACTATGGCTACACCTTC. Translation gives CAWIRLDTIRNYGYTF.

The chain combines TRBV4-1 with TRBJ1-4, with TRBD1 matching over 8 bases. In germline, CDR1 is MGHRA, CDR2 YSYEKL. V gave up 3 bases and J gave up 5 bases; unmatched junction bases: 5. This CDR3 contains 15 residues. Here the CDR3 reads CASSQEDRENEKLFF. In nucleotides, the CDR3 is TGCGCCAGCAGCCAGGAGGACAGGGAGAATGAAAAACTGTTTTTT.

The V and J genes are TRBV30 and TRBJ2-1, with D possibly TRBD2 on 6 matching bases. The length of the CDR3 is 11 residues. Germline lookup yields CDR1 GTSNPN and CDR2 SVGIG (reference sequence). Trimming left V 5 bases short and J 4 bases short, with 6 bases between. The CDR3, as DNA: TGTGCCTGGGGGGGGTACAATGAGCAGTTCTTC. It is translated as CAWGGYNEQFF.

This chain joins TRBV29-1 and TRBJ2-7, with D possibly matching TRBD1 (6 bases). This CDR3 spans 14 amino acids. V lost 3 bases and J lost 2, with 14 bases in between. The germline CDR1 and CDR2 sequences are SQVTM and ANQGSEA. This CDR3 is CSVEVTGPPYEQYF. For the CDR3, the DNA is TGCAGCGTTGAGGTTACAGGGCCCCCCTACGAGCAGTACTTC.

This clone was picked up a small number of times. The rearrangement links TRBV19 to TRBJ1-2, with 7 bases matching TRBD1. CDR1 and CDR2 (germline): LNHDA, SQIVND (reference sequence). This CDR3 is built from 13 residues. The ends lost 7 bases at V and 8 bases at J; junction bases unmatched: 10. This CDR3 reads CASNDRDTGGYTF. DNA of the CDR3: TGTGCCAGTAATGACAGGGATACGGGAGGCTACACCTTC.